One sample yielded the 11 T cell receptor beta chains listed below, sequenced in a study of post-analysis software for immune sequencing data. Antigen specificity for these receptors is unknown. Libraries were made from TCR beta cDNA, and they carried unique molecular identifiers. MiXCR, run by TCRdb on the PCR reads, gives a single entry per CDR3 protein. The table records about 770,000 distinct CDR3 sequences, about 43% of them present only once. Study-level results: TRBV5-6, TRBV5-1 and TRBV20-1 belonged to a set of a few TRBV segments that were more frequent in patients than controls.

The sample taken for sequencing was blood. These TCRs come from a girl aged 10 to 17 with multiple sclerosis.

This chain joins TRBV2 and TRBJ1-2; 7 nucleotides align to TRBD1. The CDR3 runs 16 residues. Looked up from germline, CDR1 is SNHLY and CDR2 is FYNNEI. V lost 9 bases, J lost 4 bases, and 17 bases stayed unmatched. The CDR3 protein is CARTIVTGDGPYGYTF. CDR3 nucleotide sequence: TGTGCCAGAACGATAGTCACAGGGGATGGCCCCTATGGCTACACCTTC. Combining the CDR3 with reference TRBV2 and TRBJ1-2 gives the whole variable domain EPEVTQTPSHQVTQMGQEVILRCVPISNHLYFYWYRQILGQKVEFLVSFYNNEISEKSEIFDDQFSVERPDGSNFTLKIRSTKLEDSAMYFCARTIVTGDGPYGYTFGSGTRLTVV.

The chain has TRBV4-2 and TRBJ2-7, with D perhaps TRBD2 (5 bases). Trimming left V 0 bases short and J 3 bases short, with 12 bases between. The germline V gene has CDR1 LGHNA and CDR2 YNFKEQ. The CDR3 extends over 15 amino acids. The CDR3 sequence: CASSQERAGHYEQYF. The DNA of the CDR3 is TGTGCCAGCAGCCAAGAGAGGGCAGGCCACTACGAGCAGTACTTC.

The J gene is TRBJ2-7, the V gene TRBV29-1, with D possibly matching TRBD2 (6 bases). V was pared by 0 bases and J by 1 base, with 7 bases between. This CDR3 comprises 13 residues. Looked up from germline, CDR1 is SQVTM and CDR2 is ANQGSEA. This CDR3 reads CSVEEGGSYEQYF. CDR3 DNA sequence: TGCAGCGTTGAAGAAGGAGGGTCCTACGAGCAGTACTTC.

The chain links TRBV29-1 to TRBJ1-1; D not certain. Germline assignment: CDR1 SQVTM and CDR2 ANQGSEA. Trimming pared 5 bases from V and 3 bases from J, leaving 13 bases between. CDR3 size: 13 residues. In DNA, the CDR3 is TGCAGCGTTTCCAGAGTACTGGACACTGAAGCTTTCTTT. It yields the protein CSVSRVLDTEAFF.

The chain has TRBV7-9 and TRBJ1-2, with 7 bases lining up with TRBD1. The germline V gene has CDR1 SEHNR and CDR2 FQNEAQ (reference sequence). This CDR3 contains 17 residues. The J segment lost 2 bases and the V segment lost 1 base, leaving 10 bases of the junction unmatched. This CDR3 is CASSLVAGQALNYGYTF. DNA of the CDR3: TGTGCCAGCAGCTTAGTAGCCGGACAGGCCTTAAACTATGGCTACACCTTC.

This clonotype was picked up a small number of times. The chain combines TRBV6-1 with TRBJ2-4; possibly TRBD1 for D (6 bases). Trimming took 3 bases from V and 0 from J, leaving 18 bases between them. Germline V lookup: CDR1 MNHNS, CDR2 SASEGT. The CDR3 has 18 residues. CDR3 residues: CASSDSRTVSLAKNIQYF. The CDR3 coding sequence is TGTGCCAGCAGTGATTCCAGGACAGTATCTTTAGCCAAAAACATTCAGTACTTC.

The rearrangement uses TRBV20-1 and TRBJ2-3, with 7 bases identical to TRBD1. This CDR3 is 15 amino acids long. The V segment lost 6 bases and the J segment 6 bases; nucleotides outside the gene matches: 15. Germline values: CDR1 DFQATT, CDR2 SNEGSKA (reference sequence). The CDR3 DNA reads as TGCAGTGCCACAAGGGGGCAGGGTAGGGCGGATACGCAGTATTTT. This encodes CSATRGQGRADTQYF.

The chain links TRBV20-1 to TRBJ2-7, with 11 nucleotides matching TRBD2. The trim removed 3 bases at V and 6 bases at J, leaving 7 bases unmatched. The CDR3 consists of 14 residues. The germline gives CDR1 DFQATT, CDR2 SNEGSKA (reference sequence). The CDR3 DNA follows: TGCAGTGCTAGTGACCCGGGACTAGCGGCCGAGCAGTACTTC. Translation: CSASDPGLAAEQYF.

The J gene is TRBJ2-3, the V gene TRBV12-3 or TRBV12-4; D is ambiguous. V lost 5 bases and J 10 bases, leaving 10 bases between the germline ends. This CDR3 is 11 amino acids long. The CDR3 DNA reads as TGTGCCAGCAGTGTCAGTTCTGCGCAGTATTTT. Protein product: CASSVSSAQYF.

This clonotype turned up a few times. V is TRBV12-5 and J is TRBJ2-7, with TRBD2 matching 10 bases. This CDR3 spans 15 amino acids. Germline lookup yields CDR1 LGHNT and CDR2 FRNRAP. Germline trimming cut 4 bases from V and 3 bases from J; bases unmatched to any gene: 6. CDR3 sequence: CASGYQLAGLYEQYF. The CDR3 bases are TGTGCTAGTGGTTACCAACTAGCGGGGCTCTACGAGCAGTACTTC.

This clonotype was found once. The chain couples TRBV2 to TRBJ2-7; 10 bases are shared with TRBD2. The end of the DNA is better explained by TRBJ2-5, so the J call may be wrong. The CDR3 extends over 13 amino acids. CDR1 and CDR2 (germline): SNHLY, FYNNEI. CDR3 region: CASALAGVETQYF. CDR3 DNA sequence: TGTGCCAGCGCGCTAGCGGGAGTGGAGACCCAGTACTTC.